These 21 T cell receptor beta chains were all obtained from the same sample, sequenced in a study of blood T cell repertoires in COVID-19 (dated by TCRdb to 2018 to 2020). The receptor library was made with the immunoSEQ multiplex PCR assay. TCRdb holds this immuneACCESS table with in-frame rearrangements only. Some clones are missing; in checked studies, unresolved V genes explain under half, and the rest has no known cause. The sample table holds about 160,000 clones, of which roughly 90% were seen once. The ten largest clones represent approximately 3% of the sample. The sequencing sample was made of peripheral blood. The source is a man aged 55 to 70 with acute or convalescent COVID-19.

The rearrangement joins TRBV2 to TRBJ1-6; the match to TRBD1 covers 11 bases. The trim removed 5 bases at V and 7 bases at J, leaving 7 bases unmatched. This CDR3 contains 16 residues. In germline, CDR1 is SNHLY, CDR2 FYNNEI. CDR3 residues: CASSSLGQGANSPLHF. The CDR3 coding sequence is TGTGCCAGCAGTAGCCTAGGACAGGGGGCGAATTCACCCCTCCACTTT.

The V call is TRBV5-6, the J call TRBJ1-1; no clear D. Germline CDR1 and CDR2: SGHDT and YYEEEE. There are 15 residues in the CDR3. V dropped 4 bases and J dropped 1 base, with 14 bases sitting between them. In nucleotides, the CDR3 is TGTGCCAGCAGCCTCAGAGGTACCGGGAACACTGAAGCTTTCTTT. It encodes CASSLRGTGNTEAFF.

A remark on this clone: This same CDR3 is encoded by further DNA sequences in the sample. The chain is built from TRBV19 and TRBJ1-5; TRBD1 might be the D (5 bases). V was pared by 1 base and J by 4 bases, with 5 bases between. This CDR3 is 13 amino acids long. Germline CDR1 and CDR2: LNHDA and SQIVND (reference sequence). DNA for the CDR3: TGTGCCAGTAGTATAGCAGGGAATCAGCCCCAGCATTTT. Its translation: CASSIAGNQPQHF.

The gene calls are TRBV5-1 and TRBJ1-6, with D hard to call. This CDR3 is built from 14 residues. The germline gives CDR1 SGHRS, CDR2 YFSETQ. Trimming removed 1 base from V and 6 bases from J, with 8 bases in between. The CDR3 DNA reads as TGCGCCAGCAGCTTGAGGGAGAGTAATTCACCCCTCCACTTT. Encoded protein: CASSLRESNSPLHF.

The CDR3 DNA is TGTGCCAGCAGTCAGGGGTACGAGCAGTACTTC. Encoded protein: CASSQGYEQYF. V and J are TRBV25-1 and TRBJ2-7; perhaps TRBD1 as D (6 bases). CDR1 is MGHDK and CDR2 is SYGVNS in the germline V gene. V lost 5 bases to trimming and J lost 4 bases, with 6 bases between them. The CDR3 is 11 residues long.

This chain joins TRBV6-5 and TRBJ2-7, with TRBD1 as a possible D gene (5 bases). V dropped 4 bases and J dropped 1 base, with 11 bases sitting between them. Germline V gene lookup returns CDR1 MNHEY and CDR2 SVGAGI. There are 14 residues in the CDR3. The CDR3 here is CASSSLGQSYEQYF. CDR3 coding DNA: TGTGCCAGCAGTTCCCTGGGGCAGTCCTACGAGCAGTACTTC.

The chain carries TRBV19 and TRBJ2-7, with D maybe TRBD1 (5 bases). The CDR3 has 15 amino acids. The V end lost 5 bases, the J end lost 3 bases, and 17 bases lay between the germline ends. Germline lookup yields CDR1 LNHDA and CDR2 SQIVND (reference sequence). CDR3 nucleotide sequence: TGTGCCAGTAGTTCGGCTTCGGCAGGGTACTACGAGCAGTACTTC. Its translation: CASSSASAGYYEQYF.

The chain is built from TRBV2 and TRBJ2-7; D is perhaps TRBD2 (5 bases). CDR3 length equals 15 residues. Germline V gene data show CDR1 as SNHLY and CDR2 as FYNNEI. Trimming left V 6 bases short and J 3 bases short, with 18 bases between. CDR3 nucleotides: TGTGCCAGCAGGGCGGGTCCTACTCCAGACTACGAGCAGTACTTC. Its translation: CASRAGPTPDYEQYF. The variable domain in full, completed from reference TRBV2 and TRBJ2-7, reads EPEVTQTPSHQVTQMGQEVILRCVPISNHLYFYWYRQILGQKVEFLVSFYNNEISEKSEIFDDQFSVERPDGSNFTLKIRSTKLEDSAMYFCASRAGPTPDYEQYFGPGTRLTVT.

This chain uses TRBV29-1 with TRBJ1-4, with a tentative D call TRBD1 (6 bases). Germline-derived CDR1 and CDR2 are SQVTM and ANQGSEA. Trimming stripped 7 bases from V and 10 bases from J, with 13 bases between. This CDR3 is built from 11 residues. The CDR3 bases are TGCAGCGGTGCCCCAGGGGTAAAACTGTTTTTT. Translated, it gives CSGAPGVKLFF. Full variable domain (remainder filled in from reference TRBV29-1 and TRBJ1-4): SAVISQKPSRDICQRGTSLTIQCQVDSQVTMMFWYRQQPGQSLTLIATANQGSEATYESGFVIDKFPISRPNLTFSTLTVSNMSPEDSSIYLCSGAPGVKLFFGSGTQLSVL.

This clone is a singleton in its sample. The genes are TRBV27 and TRBJ1-2; D ambiguous. The CDR3 consists of 15 residues. CDR1 is MNHEY and CDR2 is SMNVEV in the germline V gene (reference sequence). Trimming removed 0 bases from V and 6 bases from J, with 14 bases in between. In DNA form, the CDR3 reads TGTGCCAGCAGTTTATCGATCGGGATCCTCGATGGCTACACCTTC. It is translated as CASSLSIGILDGYTF.

The chain recombines TRBV24-1 with TRBJ2-5; 13 nucleotides match TRBD2. The V gene's germline CDR1 is KGHDR and CDR2 SFDVKD. J lost 1 base, V lost 4 bases, and 8 bases had no gene match. The CDR3 length is 18 residues. The CDR3 DNA reads as TGTGCCACCAGTGACTCCCGACTAGCGGGGGGCCCCCAAGAGACCCAGTACTTC. It codes for CATSDSRLAGGPQETQYF.

This rearrangement joins TRBV19 to TRBJ2-7, with 7 bases matching TRBD2. Trimming removed 4 bases from V and 1 base from J; junction bases left unmatched: 7. Germline CDR1 LNHDA, CDR2 SQIVND (reference sequence). The CDR3 loop spans 15 amino acids. In nucleotides, the CDR3 is TGTGCCAGTAGTACGATGGGACTAAGATCCTACGAGCAGTACTTC. Its protein product is CASSTMGLRSYEQYF.

This clone was detected once. The chain employs TRBV6-6 and TRBJ1-2; D is perhaps TRBD1 (6 bases). Deletions cut 4 bases from V and 6 bases from J, with 15 bases between. The CDR3 is 14 amino acids. Germline-derived CDR1 and CDR2 are MNHNY and SVGAGI (reference sequence). Written as DNA, the CDR3 is TGTGCCAGCAGTTCGCCAACAGGGTCCGATGGCTACACCTTC. Residues: CASSSPTGSDGYTF.

The chain uses TRBV29-1 and TRBJ1-1; the D is unclear. Germline V gene lookup returns CDR1 SQVTM and CDR2 ANQGSEA. This CDR3 contains 12 residues. V gave up 6 bases and J gave up 0 bases, with 8 bases separating them. As DNA, the CDR3 is TGCAGCGTGCGCGCAATGAACACTGAAGCTTTCTTT. It codes for CSVRAMNTEAFF.

The V call is TRBV3-1 (or the pseudogene TRBV3-2), the J call TRBJ2-2, with a possible D match to TRBD2 (5 bases). V gave up 1 base and J gave up 8 bases, with 11 bases separating them. The CDR3 length is 14 residues. Germline values: CDR1 LGHDT, CDR2 YNNKEL (reference sequence). The chain's CDR3 is CASSQAQRGGELFF. Here the CDR3 DNA reads TGTGCCAGCAGCCAAGCGCAAAGAGGGGGGGAGCTGTTTTTT.

This clone has a handful of counts. V and J are TRBV5-1 and TRBJ2-7; 8 bases are shared with TRBD1. J was trimmed by 5 bases and V by 4 bases; bases with no gene match: 17. The CDR3 covers 17 residues. Looked up from germline, CDR1 is SGHRS and CDR2 is YFSETQ. The CDR3 protein is CASSIGRQGAPLHEQYF. The CDR3 DNA is TGCGCCAGCAGCATCGGCCGGCAGGGGGCCCCCTTACACGAGCAGTACTTC.

The chain has TRBV5-1 and TRBJ1-5; D is unresolved. Deletions cut 0 bases from V and 0 bases from J, with 7 bases between. The CDR3 loop spans 15 amino acids. CDR1 SGHRS and CDR2 YFSETQ come from the germline V gene. The CDR3 reads CASSLGDYSNQPQHF. In nucleotides, the CDR3 is TGCGCCAGCAGCTTGGGTGACTATAGCAATCAGCCCCAGCATTTT.

The chain has TRBV5-4 and TRBJ2-5; weak D call: TRBD1 (5 bases). The CDR3 is 14 residues long. The V gene lost 0 bases and the J gene lost 1 base, with 7 bases spanning the gap. Germline V gene data show CDR1 as SGHNT and CDR2 as YYREEE (reference sequence). The CDR3: CASSLGGSQETQYF. CDR3 bases: TGTGCCAGCAGCTTGGGGGGCAGCCAAGAGACCCAGTACTTC.

The V and J genes are TRBV11-3 and TRBJ2-1; D perhaps matches TRBD1 (5 bases). Looked up from germline, CDR1 is SGHNT and CDR2 is YENEEA. The V end lost 5 bases, the J end lost 4 bases, and 15 bases lay between the germline ends. The CDR3 loop spans 15 amino acids. The CDR3 sequence: CASSVFGAGYNEQFF. The DNA for the CDR3 is TGTGCCAGCAGCGTCTTTGGGGCCGGATACAATGAGCAGTTCTTC.

V usage is TRBV10-3 and J usage is TRBJ1-3, with unresolved D. The length of the CDR3 is 15 residues. Germline V gives CDR1 ENHRY, CDR2 SYGVKD. Trimming pared 3 bases from V and 3 bases from J, leaving 12 bases between. The CDR3 bases are TGTGCCATCAGTGACAACAGTTATGGTGGAAACACCATATATTTT. Its protein is CAISDNSYGGNTIYF.

This clone was counted between two and nine times. The chain uses TRBV12-5 and TRBJ2-7; possibly TRBD1 for D (6 bases). V was clipped by 0 bases and J by 0 bases, with 15 bases between them. Per the germline V gene, CDR1 is LGHNT and CDR2 is FRNRAP. The CDR3 has 17 amino acids. CDR3 sequence (DNA): TGTGCTAGTGGTTTGGTACAATTCAGGGGAAGCTCCTACGAGCAGTACTTC. Amino acids: CASGLVQFRGSSYEQYF.